This TCR beta chain was recorded in a study of OX40 agonist ivuxolimab in advanced cancers. Sequencing was performed with immunoSEQ multiplex PCR; in TCRdb, only in-frame clones are kept and a portion is missing. Altogether roughly 62,000 clones are present, 90% to 95% being singletons, with the ten largest covering approximately 4.2%. V was clipped by 11 bases and J by 7 bases, with 24 bases between them. This CDR3 comprises 14 residues. Germline CDR1 SEHNR, CDR2 FQNEAQ (reference sequence). The chain combines TRBV7-9 with TRBJ2-7, with D tentatively TRBD1 or TRBD2 (5 bases each). This material consisted of CD4+ or CD8+ T cells sorted from blood, taken in a trial of the OX40 agonist ivuxolimab. This clonotype was obtained from an adult with an advanced solid tumor such as melanoma, head and neck, liver or kidney cancer. The CDR3 loop reads CASQHPDSWGEQYF. The CDR3 DNA reads TGTGCCTCCCAGCACCCCGATTCTTGGGGGGAGCAGTACTTC.